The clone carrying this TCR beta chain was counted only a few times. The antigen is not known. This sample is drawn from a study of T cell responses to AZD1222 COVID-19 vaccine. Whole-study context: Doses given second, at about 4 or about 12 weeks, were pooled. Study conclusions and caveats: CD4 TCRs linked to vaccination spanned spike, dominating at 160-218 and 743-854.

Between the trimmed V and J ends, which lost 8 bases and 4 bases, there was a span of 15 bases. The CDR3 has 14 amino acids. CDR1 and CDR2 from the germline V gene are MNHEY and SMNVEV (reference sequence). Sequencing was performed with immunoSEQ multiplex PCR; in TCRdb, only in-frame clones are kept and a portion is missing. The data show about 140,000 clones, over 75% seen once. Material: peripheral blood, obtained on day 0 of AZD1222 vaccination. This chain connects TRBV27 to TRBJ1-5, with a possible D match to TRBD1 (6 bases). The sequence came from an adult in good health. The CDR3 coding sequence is TGTGCCAGCGCAATTGTCAGGGGAAATCAGCCCCAGCATTTT. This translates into CASAIVRGNQPQHF.